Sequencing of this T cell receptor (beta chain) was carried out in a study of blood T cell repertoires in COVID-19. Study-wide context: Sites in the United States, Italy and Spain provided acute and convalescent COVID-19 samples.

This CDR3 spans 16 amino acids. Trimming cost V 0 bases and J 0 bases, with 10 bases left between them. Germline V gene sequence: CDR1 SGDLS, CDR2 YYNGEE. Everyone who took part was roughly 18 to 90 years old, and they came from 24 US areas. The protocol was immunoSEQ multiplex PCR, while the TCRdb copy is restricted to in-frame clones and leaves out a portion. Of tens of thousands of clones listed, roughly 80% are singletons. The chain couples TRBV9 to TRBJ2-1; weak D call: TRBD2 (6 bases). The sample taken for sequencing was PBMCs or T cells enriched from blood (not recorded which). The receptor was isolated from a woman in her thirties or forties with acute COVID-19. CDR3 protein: CASSVDAGSSYNEQFF. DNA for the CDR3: TGTGCCAGCAGCGTAGATGCGGGGAGCTCCTACAATGAGCAGTTCTTC.